This paragraph covers one T cell receptor beta chain sequence. Its matching antigen is unknown. The sample is drawn from a study of cytomegalovirus exposure and HLA in healthy donors. Study-wide context: Both the 100 to 150 validation repertoires and the 666 first-cohort repertoires used the same platform, as reported by a later analysis.

Findings of the study overall: There were 150 to 200 TCR beta chains listed as cytomegalovirus-associated. A few CMV-associated chains were confirmed in vitro to be specific for CMV antigens.

Libraries were prepared by immunoSEQ multiplex PCR; TCRdb keeps only in-frame clonotypes and omits some of them. This table holds roughly 58,000 clones, over 75% found once. The CDR3 loop spans 15 amino acids. Trimming stripped 6 bases from V and 0 bases from J, with 12 bases between. Germline values: CDR1 MDHEN, CDR2 SYDVKM. The donors were part of the validation cohort of 120 subjects. That cohort was separate from the first cohort, which comprised 700 or so subjects. The TCR comes from a man aged 18 to 30 in good health and CMV-seronegative. Sequencing used PBMCs. The chain uses TRBV28 and TRBJ1-5; D gene unclear. The CDR3, as DNA: TGTGCCAGCAGCATGCAACAAGTTAGCAATCAGCCCCAGCATTTT. Protein: CASSMQQVSNQPQHF.